The 22 T cell receptor beta chains below come from one sample, sequenced in a study of shared clonotypes between healthy human individuals. Data came from immunoSEQ multiplex PCR; TCRdb stores just in-frame clones and leaves some out. The sample yields about 1 million clones, approximately 76% seen once. Sequences were obtained from memory CD4+ T cells sorted from blood. The subset denotes: CD45RA-negative fraction. The receptor set was obtained from a young man in good health.

The genes are TRBV5-1 and TRBJ1-2, with D perhaps TRBD1 (5 bases). The V gene's germline CDR1 is SGHRS and CDR2 YFSETQ. Trimming cost V 4 bases and J 4 bases, with 20 bases left between them. The CDR3 spans 16 residues. The CDR3: CASSRDPIGGGYGYTF. Written as DNA, the CDR3 is TGCGCCAGCAGCAGGGACCCCATTGGGGGTGGCTATGGCTACACCTTC.

The chain uses TRBV28 and TRBJ1-2; D gene uncertain. Germline loops: CDR1 MDHEN, CDR2 SYDVKM. CDR3 length: 15 amino acids. The V and J ends lost 5 bases and 4 bases respectively, with 17 bases between them. The CDR3 reads CASSPSVGIGYGYTF. CDR3 sequence (DNA): TGTGCCAGCAGTCCCTCAGTGGGGATAGGCTATGGCTACACCTTC.

This clone was detected only a few times. The chain couples TRBV7-9 to TRBJ2-1; 13 bases map to TRBD2. The CDR3 is made up of 15 amino acids. CDR1 and CDR2 (germline): SEHNR, FQNEAQ (reference sequence). V lost 5 bases and J lost 8; bases outside the gene matches: 6. CDR3 loop: CASSARTSGSYEQFF. The CDR3 bases are TGTGCCAGCAGCGCTAGGACTAGCGGGAGCTATGAGCAGTTCTTC.

This clone was picked up one time. V gene TRBV5-4 combines with J gene TRBJ2-1; D is perhaps TRBD2 (6 bases). The germline gives CDR1 SGHNT, CDR2 YYREEE (reference sequence). The CDR3 runs 14 residues. V gave up 0 bases and J gave up 5 bases, with 9 bases separating them. CDR3 amino acids: CASSLGDLNNEQFF. The CDR3 nucleotides are TGTGCCAGCAGCTTGGGGGACTTAAACAATGAGCAGTTCTTC.

The chain is built from TRBV28 and TRBJ2-5; the D call may be TRBD1 or TRBD2 (5 bases each). Matching the DNA end better, TRBJ2-7 makes the J call doubtful. From germline, CDR1 is MDHEN and CDR2 SYDVKM. CDR3 size: 12 residues. This chain's CDR3 is CASRLGDDEQYF. The CDR3 coding sequence is TGTGCCAGCAGACTAGGGGATGACGAGCAGTACTTC.

DNA for the CDR3: TGTGCCAGCAGCCCGGGACAGTCGTTAACTGAAGCTTTCTTT. It is translated as CASSPGQSLTEAFF. This chain joins TRBV7-2 and TRBJ1-1, with 7 bases that match TRBD1. With V trimmed by 5 bases and J by 5 bases, 8 bases remained unmatched. Germline loops: CDR1 SGHTA, CDR2 FQGNSA. The CDR3 spans 14 residues. Using reference TRBV7-2 and TRBJ1-1 for the parts outside the CDR3, the full variable domain is GAGVSQSPSNKVTEKGKDVELRCDPISGHTALYWYRQSLGQGLEFLIYFQGNSAPDKSGLPSDRFSAERTGGSVSTLTIQRTQQEDSAVYLCASSPGQSLTEAFFGQGTRLTVV.

The chain uses TRBV28 and TRBJ1-2; D is ambiguous. Germline V gives CDR1 MDHEN, CDR2 SYDVKM. The V and J ends lost 2 bases and 8 bases respectively, with 15 bases between them. This CDR3 contains 14 residues. The CDR3 DNA sequence: TGTGCCAGCAGTTTAAATCCGACCCGGCCGGGCTACACCTTC. This codes for CASSLNPTRPGYTF.

This clone occurred a few times. The chain carries TRBV28 and TRBJ2-1, with 8 bases identical to TRBD2. The V gene end was trimmed by 7 bases and the J gene end by 4 bases; junction bases not matched to a gene: 6. Germline V CDR1 and CDR2: MDHEN, SYDVKM. The CDR3 is made up of 14 amino acids. The CDR3 region is CASMTGLAYNEQFF. Written as DNA, the CDR3 is TGTGCCAGCATGACAGGACTAGCTTACAATGAGCAGTTCTTC.

This clone was found once. In the same sample, other DNA sequences code for this CDR3. The chain carries TRBV18 and TRBJ2-7; 9 positions agree with TRBD1. The CDR3 totals 15 residues. The trim removed 3 bases at V and 1 base at J, leaving 4 bases unmatched. CDR1 and CDR2 from the germline V gene are KGHSH and LQKENI. The CDR3, as DNA: TGTGCCAGCTCACCCCCGGGACAGGGTTCCTACGAGCAGTACTTC. It codes for CASSPPGQGSYEQYF.

This clone was observed a single time. The chain recombines TRBV12-5 with TRBJ1-1; no definite D call. V was trimmed by 3 bases and J by 1 base, leaving 9 bases between them. CDR1 and CDR2 from the germline V gene are LGHNT and FRNRAP. The CDR3 runs to 14 residues. The CDR3 sequence: CASGLWGKNTEAFF. The CDR3 DNA follows: TGTGCTAGTGGTTTATGGGGAAAGAACACTGAAGCTTTCTTT.

The chain uses TRBV7-9 and TRBJ1-1; no firm D call. The CDR3 spans 14 residues. V was shortened by 4 bases and J by 9 bases, with 18 bases between the two germline ends. Germline V lookup: CDR1 SEHNR, CDR2 FQNEAQ (reference sequence). Here the CDR3 reads CASSSERGSTKAFF. The DNA of the CDR3 is TGTGCCAGCAGCTCCGAGCGGGGATCTACGAAAGCTTTCTTT. Complete variable domain (other parts from reference TRBV7-9 and TRBJ1-1): DTGVSQNPRHKITKRGQNVTFRCDPISEHNRLYWYRQTLGQGPEFLTYFQNEAQLEKSRLLSDRFSAERPKGSFSTLEIQRTEQGDSAMYLCASSSERGSTKAFFGQGTRLTVV.

V is TRBV5-1 and J is TRBJ1-4; the D gene is possibly TRBD1 (6 bases). CDR1 SGHRS and CDR2 YFSETQ come from the germline V gene. V was clipped by 0 bases and J by 0 bases, with 9 bases between them. The CDR3 is 16 residues long. CDR3 nucleotide sequence: TGCGCCAGCAGCTTGGGGACAGTAGCAACTAATGAAAAACTGTTTTTT. This sequence encodes CASSLGTVATNEKLFF.

This clone was seen once. The sample has other DNA sequences that encode this CDR3 too. The chain is built from TRBV18 and TRBJ1-2; a possible D gene is TRBD1 (6 bases). Germline values: CDR1 KGHSH, CDR2 LQKENI. Trimming cost V 3 bases and J 3 bases, with 11 bases left between them. CDR3 length equals 14 residues. The CDR3 nucleotides are TGTGCCAGCTCACCGCAGGGGAAGGACTATGGCTACACCTTC. Translating gives CASSPQGKDYGYTF. The complete variable domain, with remaining parts taken from reference TRBV18 and TRBJ1-2, reads NAGVMQNPRHLVRRRGQEARLRCSPMKGHSHVYWYRQLPEEGLKFMVYLQKENIIDESGMPKERFSAEFPKEGPSILRIQQVVRGDSAAYFCASSPQGKDYGYTFGSGTRLTVV.

This clone was picked up one time. The junction departs from the called germline gene at one end, perhaps through a read error. The chain couples TRBV7-9 to TRBJ2-4; 10 bases agree with TRBD1. This CDR3 comprises 16 residues. CDR1 and CDR2 (germline): SEHNR, FQNEAQ (reference sequence). The CDR3 DNA is TGTGCCAGCAGCTTAGCAACCGGGACAGGGGAAAGTCCACGGGCCTTC. It encodes CASSLATGTGESPRAF.

The chain recombines TRBV2 with TRBJ2-5, with unresolved D. V shed 4 bases and J shed 7 bases, with 7 bases lying between them. This CDR3 is 11 amino acids long. The germline CDR1 and CDR2 sequences are SNHLY and FYNNEI. DNA for the CDR3: TGTGCCAGCAGTGTGTCGTGGACCCAGTACTTC. Translating gives CASSVSWTQYF.

The rearrangement links TRBV5-1 to TRBJ2-4; D is possibly TRBD1 (7 bases). CDR1 is SGHRS, CDR2 YFSETQ, per germline. CDR3 length equals 15 residues. The V end lost 4 bases, the J end lost 5 bases, and 16 bases lay between the germline ends. CDR3 sequence: CASSLPTGEENIQYF. In nucleotides, the CDR3 is TGCGCCAGCAGCCTACCTACAGGGGAGGAAAACATTCAGTACTTC.

In the case of this clone: Distinct nucleotide sequences in the sample also encode this CDR3. V and J are TRBV2 and TRBJ2-5; D is unresolved. Deletions cut 6 bases from V and 5 bases from J, with 4 bases between. In germline, CDR1 is SNHLY, CDR2 FYNNEI. The CDR3 loop spans 10 amino acids. CDR3 loop: CASRVETQYF. In DNA, the CDR3 is TGTGCCAGCAGGGTGGAGACCCAGTACTTC. Variable domain in full (rest from reference TRBV2 and TRBJ2-5): EPEVTQTPSHQVTQMGQEVILRCVPISNHLYFYWYRQILGQKVEFLVSFYNNEISEKSEIFDDQFSVERPDGSNFTLKIRSTKLEDSAMYFCASRVETQYFGPGTRLLVL.

The J gene is TRBJ1-2, the V gene TRBV19; D perhaps matches TRBD1 (6 bases). Germline CDR1 LNHDA, CDR2 SQIVND (reference sequence). Trimming stripped 1 base from V and 6 bases from J, with 15 bases between. CDR3 length: 15 amino acids. CDR3 amino acids: CASSIGTDRHDGYTF. CDR3 sequence (DNA): TGTGCCAGTAGTATAGGTACCGACAGGCACGATGGCTACACCTTC. The full variable domain, completed using reference TRBV19 and TRBJ1-2, is DGGITQSPKYLFRKEGQNVTLSCEQNLNHDAMYWYRQDPGQGLRLIYYSQIVNDFQKGDIAEGYSVSREKKESFPLTVTSAQKNPTAFYLCASSIGTDRHDGYTFGSGTRLTVV.

The chain employs TRBV13 and TRBJ2-7, with TRBD2 as a possible D gene (6 bases). V dropped 7 bases and J dropped 4 bases, with 20 bases sitting between them. The CDR3 has 15 residues. Germline loops: CDR1 PRHDT, CDR2 FYEKMQ (reference sequence). The CDR3 DNA reads as TGTGCCAGCACCTTGGGGGGAGGCGCACGGTACGAGCAGTACTTC. It encodes CASTLGGGARYEQYF.

The chain couples TRBV5-1 to TRBJ1-2; D might be TRBD1 (6 bases). V shed 1 base and J shed 4 bases, with 20 bases lying between them. Germline assignment: CDR1 SGHRS and CDR2 YFSETQ. The length of the CDR3 is 17 residues. CDR3 amino acids: CASSLPGGGAGSYGYTF. In DNA form, the CDR3 reads TGCGCCAGCAGCTTGCCCGGAGGGGGAGCGGGAAGCTATGGCTACACCTTC.

The chain is built from TRBV27 and TRBJ2-2; D may be TRBD1 or TRBD2 (5 bases each). The ends were cut back, 3 bases at V and 6 bases at J, with 17 bases in the middle. The CDR3 consists of 16 residues. CDR1 and CDR2 (germline): MNHEY, SMNVEV (reference sequence). CDR3 in amino acids: CASSFSGPRDPGELFF. CDR3 nucleotide sequence: TGTGCCAGCAGTTTCTCAGGGCCCCGGGACCCCGGGGAGCTGTTTTTT.

CDR3 bases: TGTGCCAGCAGCCCCCAAGGACCTAATCAGGTCACCGGGGAGCTGTTTTTT. This gives the protein CASSPQGPNQVTGELFF. This chain joins TRBV11-2 and TRBJ2-2; the D is unclear. This CDR3 has 17 amino acids. Germline V gene data show CDR1 as SGHAT and CDR2 as FQNNGV. The V gene lost 5 bases and the J gene lost 4 bases, with 20 bases spanning the gap. The variable domain in full, with the rest retrieved from reference TRBV11-2 and TRBJ2-2, is EAGVAQSPRYKIIEKRQSVAFWCNPISGHATLYWYQQILGQGPKLLIQFQNNGVVDDSQLPKDRFSAERLKGVDSTLKIQPAKLEDSAVYLCASSPQGPNQVTGELFFGEGSRLTVL.